The 30 T cell receptor beta chains in this list originate from one sample, sequenced in a study of blood T cell repertoires in COVID-19. Generated by immunoSEQ multiplex PCR, the TCRdb table keeps only in-frame clones and is missing some. The sample includes 120,000 or so clones, roughly 89% of them seen just once. Sequencing was performed on peripheral blood. The receptors come from a woman in her 50s with acute or convalescent COVID-19.

J is TRBJ2-3 and V is TRBV7-8, with TRBD2 identical over 15 bases. V gave up 4 bases and J gave up 9 bases; unmatched junction bases: 8. Germline assignment: CDR1 SGHVS and CDR2 FQNEAQ. The CDR3 has 16 amino acids. This CDR3 reads CASSSGLAGGGDTQYF. The CDR3 DNA is TGTGCCAGCAGCTCCGGACTAGCGGGAGGGGGAGACACGCAGTATTTT. Filled out from reference TRBV7-8 and TRBJ2-3, the complete variable domain reads GAGVSQSPRYKVAKRGQDVALRCDPISGHVSLFWYQQALGQGPEFLTYFQNEAQLDKSGLPSDRFFAERPEGSVSTLKIQRTQQEDSAVYLCASSSGLAGGGDTQYFGPGTRLTVL.

This chain links TRBV11-3 with TRBJ2-5, with a weak D call TRBD2 (6 bases). V was cut by 4 bases and J by 1 base, with 22 bases left in between. The CDR3 loop spans 18 amino acids. Germline V lookup: CDR1 SGHNT, CDR2 YENEEA. For the CDR3, the DNA is TGTGCCAGCAGCTCCCCCCGGACGGCCCGACTAGGCCAAGAGACCCAGTACTTC. Its translation is CASSSPRTARLGQETQYF.

The chain has TRBV12-5 and TRBJ1-2; no definite D call. The V and J ends lost 1 base and 8 bases respectively, with 11 bases between them. The CDR3 totals 13 residues. CDR1 and CDR2 (germline): LGHNT, FRNRAP. CDR3: CASGLGGYGGYTF. Here the CDR3 DNA reads TGTGCTAGTGGTTTGGGAGGCTATGGAGGCTACACCTTC.

This chain joins TRBV6-5 and TRBJ1-1, with D unclear. There are 15 residues in the CDR3. CDR1 and CDR2 from the germline V gene are MNHEY and SVGAGI. Trimming took 4 bases from V and 0 from J, leaving 12 bases between them. Here the CDR3 reads CASSSLGSVNTEAFF. In DNA, the CDR3 is TGTGCCAGCAGTTCCCTAGGGAGTGTGAACACTGAAGCTTTCTTT.

The chain uses TRBV24-1 and TRBJ2-5; a weak D match, TRBD1 (5 bases). The CDR3 is 15 residues long. The V end was cut by 5 bases, the J end by 2 bases, with 14 bases between. CDR1 is KGHDR, CDR2 SFDVKD, per germline. For the CDR3, the DNA is TGTGCCACCAGTGTTGGCAGGGCCCCACAAGAGACCCAGTACTTC. Encoded protein: CATSVGRAPQETQYF.

The chain is built from TRBV20-1 and TRBJ2-7; tentatively, D is TRBD1 (6 bases). This CDR3 comprises 13 residues. Trimming took off 3 bases at V and 4 bases at J, with 13 bases between the two ends. The germline CDR1 and CDR2 sequences are DFQATT and SNEGSKA (reference sequence). The CDR3 sequence: CSASPGTLYEQYF. CDR3 DNA: TGCAGTGCTAGTCCCGGGACATTATACGAGCAGTACTTC.

The chain has TRBV3-1 (or the pseudogene TRBV3-2) and TRBJ2-1; tentative D call: TRBD1 (6 bases). V was pared by 1 base and J by 3 bases, with 19 bases between. Germline-derived CDR1 and CDR2 are LGHDT and YNNKEL (reference sequence). The CDR3 totals 18 residues. The CDR3 nucleotides read TGTGCCAGCAGCCAAGTTTTGGGGACAAACCACCGCTACAATGAGCAGTTCTTC. It yields the protein CASSQVLGTNHRYNEQFF.

Comment on this clone: The sample has other DNA sequences that encode this CDR3 too. The CDR3, as DNA: TGCGCCAGCAGCCAAGAGGGACATCTGAACACTGAAGCTTTCTTT. Protein sequence: CASSQEGHLNTEAFF. This sequence joins TRBV4-1 and TRBJ1-1, with D tentatively TRBD1 (6 bases). Germline CDR1 and CDR2: MGHRA and YSYEKL. CDR3 size: 15 residues. V was shortened by 0 bases and J by 0 bases, with 8 bases between the two germline ends.

The sample holds one count of this clone. The CDR3 loop is CASSHTGGAETNYGYTF. The CDR3 DNA reads TGTGCCAGCAGCCATACAGGGGGCGCGGAAACTAACTATGGCTACACCTTC. This chain links TRBV3-1 (or the pseudogene TRBV3-2) with TRBJ1-2, with 9 bases matching TRBD1. Germline V CDR1 and CDR2: LGHDT, YNNKEL (reference sequence). This CDR3 is built from 17 residues. V shed 3 bases and J 0 bases; nucleotides not matched to a gene: 8.

J is TRBJ2-5 and V is TRBV19; 8 bases are a match to TRBD2. The closer fit of TRBJ2-7 to the DNA end suggests the J call may be wrong. CDR1 and CDR2 (germline): LNHDA, SQIVND (reference sequence). The CDR3 runs 15 residues. CDR3 DNA: TGTGCCAGTAGTATGGCCCTAGCGGGCCCCTACGAGCAGTACTTC. It specifies CASSMALAGPYEQYF.

This clone occurred a few times. V gene TRBV27 combines with J gene TRBJ2-2, with 11 bases lining up with TRBD2. The germline CDR1 and CDR2 sequences are MNHEY and SMNVEV (reference sequence). The CDR3 totals 16 residues. Losses at the gene ends were 6 bases for V and 3 bases for J; bases not matched to a gene: 6. The CDR3, as DNA: TGTGCCAGCAGAGTTATTAGCGGGAGGGACACCGGGGAGCTGTTTTTT. Translated, it gives CASRVISGRDTGELFF.

The chain recombines TRBV6-2 or TRBV6-3 with TRBJ1-2, with TRBD1 as a possible D gene (6 bases). The germline V gene encodes CDR1 MNHEY and CDR2 SVGEGT. The V end lost 0 bases, the J end lost 4 bases, and 15 bases lay between the germline ends. This CDR3 spans 16 amino acids. The CDR3 sequence is CASSYSATGNFYGYTF. CDR3 in DNA: TGTGCCAGCAGTTACTCTGCAACAGGGAATTTCTATGGCTACACCTTC.

J is TRBJ2-5 and V is TRBV6-5; TRBD2 matches at 9 bases. There are 14 residues in the CDR3. CDR1 is MNHEY, CDR2 SVGAGI, per germline. V lost 5 bases and J lost 2; bases outside the gene matches: 3. In DNA form, the CDR3 reads TGTGCCAGCAGTCGCGGGGGGGGGCAAGAGACCCAGTACTTC. This codes for CASSRGGGQETQYF.

The chain joins TRBV21-1 to TRBJ1-1; the D call of TRBD1 is as the table states it, not checked on the DNA. TRBV21-1 is annotated as a pseudogene. This CDR3 comprises 13 residues. CDR3 nucleotides: TGTGCCAGCAGCCCTCGGACAAGGAGTGAAGCTTTCTTT. Translating gives CASSPRTRSEAFF.

J is TRBJ2-1 and V is TRBV5-4; TRBD2 is a possible D gene (7 bases). Deletions cut 0 bases from V and 4 bases from J, with 26 bases between. The CDR3 extends over 20 amino acids. From germline, CDR1 is SGHNT and CDR2 YYREEE (reference sequence). CDR3 in amino acids: CASSLVGVAGAGPSYNEQFF. The CDR3 nucleotides read TGTGCCAGCAGCTTGGTTGGGGTGGCGGGGGCAGGACCCAGTTACAATGAGCAGTTCTTC.

Turning to this clone: One end of the junction fails to match germline, which may point to a read error. The V call is TRBV24-1, the J call TRBJ1-1; the D gene is possibly TRBD1 (5 bases). Germline V gene data show CDR1 as KGHDR and CDR2 as SFDVKD. This CDR3 has 12 amino acids. The CDR3 bases are TGTGCCACCAGTGACTACGACAGCCGGCCTCGATTT. Translated, it gives CATSDYDSRPRF.

This chain uses TRBV30 with TRBJ1-1; no clear D gene. CDR3 length: 11 residues. Germline-derived CDR1 and CDR2 are GTSNPN and SVGIG (reference sequence). Trimming removed 4 bases from V and 7 bases from J, with 10 bases in between. CDR3 nucleotide sequence: TGTGCCTGGAAGGCCGGGGTTGAAGCTTTCTTT. Its protein product is CAWKAGVEAFF.

This chain uses TRBV30 with TRBJ1-5, with 8 bases lining up with TRBD1. The CDR3 length is 13 residues. V lost 1 base and J lost 7; bases outside the gene matches: 3. CDR1 and CDR2 (germline): GTSNPN, SVGIG (reference sequence). The CDR3 sequence is CAWSAGGAQPQHF. DNA of the CDR3: TGTGCCTGGAGTGCAGGGGGCGCCCAGCCCCAGCATTTT.

The J gene is TRBJ2-3, the V gene TRBV19; D perhaps matches TRBD2 (7 bases). Germline V gene lookup returns CDR1 LNHDA and CDR2 SQIVND (reference sequence). CDR3 length: 16 residues. The V gene lost 2 bases and the J gene lost 0 bases, with 12 bases spanning the gap. DNA for the CDR3: TGTGCCAGTAGTATATTGGGGGGGCGGAGCACAGATACGCAGTATTTT. Its translation: CASSILGGRSTDTQYF.

The rearrangement links TRBV13 to TRBJ1-1; a possible D gene is TRBD1 (6 bases). Germline CDR1 and CDR2: PRHDT and FYEKMQ (reference sequence). Trimming removed 4 bases at V and 6 bases at J, with 12 bases between. The CDR3 loop spans 13 amino acids. CDR3 sequence reads: CASSSFGTPEAFF. CDR3 bases: TGTGCCAGCAGCTCTTTCGGGACACCTGAAGCTTTCTTT.

The chain links TRBV19 to TRBJ2-5; D is uncertain. The length of the CDR3 is 14 residues. V lost 6 bases, J lost 0 bases, and 11 bases lay in between. From germline, CDR1 is LNHDA and CDR2 SQIVND (reference sequence). CDR3: CASRPLENQETQYF. The CDR3 DNA follows: TGTGCCAGTAGGCCTCTAGAAAACCAAGAGACCCAGTACTTC.

The chain combines TRBV5-1 with TRBJ1-2, with D maybe TRBD1 (5 bases). CDR3 length equals 15 residues. Between the trimmed V and J ends, which lost 2 bases and 2 bases, there was a span of 13 bases. From germline, CDR1 is SGHRS and CDR2 YFSETQ. CDR3 sequence: CASSFFLGGNYGYTF. The CDR3 coding sequence is TGCGCCAGCAGCTTCTTTTTGGGGGGAAACTATGGCTACACCTTC.

As DNA, the CDR3 is TGTGCCAGTAGTAATTTTCGTTACGAGCAGTACTTC. This encodes CASSNFRYEQYF. The gene calls are TRBV19 and TRBJ2-7; no reliable D call. The CDR3 has 12 residues. Germline-derived CDR1 and CDR2 are LNHDA and SQIVND (reference sequence). V gave up 4 bases and J gave up 4 bases, with 8 bases separating them.

V gene TRBV19 combines with J gene TRBJ1-1; D gene uncertain. There are 12 residues in the CDR3. V was clipped by 7 bases and J by 2 bases, with 8 bases between them. Germline loops: CDR1 LNHDA, CDR2 SQIVND (reference sequence). This chain's CDR3 is CASTRTNTEAFF. In nucleotides, the CDR3 is TGTGCCAGTACCAGGACTAACACTGAAGCTTTCTTT. The whole variable domain, filled in from reference TRBV19 and TRBJ1-1, reads DGGITQSPKYLFRKEGQNVTLSCEQNLNHDAMYWYRQDPGQGLRLIYYSQIVNDFQKGDIAEGYSVSREKKESFPLTVTSAQKNPTAFYLCASTRTNTEAFFGQGTRLTVV.

Only a few counts were recorded for this clone. The chain has TRBV7-9 and TRBJ2-7; no firm D call. Germline V gene sequence: CDR1 SEHNR, CDR2 FQNEAQ (reference sequence). This CDR3 is built from 11 residues. Trimming pared 5 bases from V and 3 bases from J, leaving 5 bases between. The CDR3 reads CASSRDYEQYF. CDR3 in DNA: TGTGCCAGCAGCCGAGACTACGAGCAGTACTTC.

V usage is TRBV24-1 and J usage is TRBJ1-2; D not certain. The CDR3 runs 14 residues. Germline values: CDR1 KGHDR, CDR2 SFDVKD. The V and J ends lost 3 bases and 0 bases respectively, with 7 bases between them. The CDR3 here is CATSDPVANYGYTF. DNA for the CDR3: TGTGCCACCAGTGATCCCGTAGCTAACTATGGCTACACCTTC.

The chain uses TRBV2 and TRBJ2-2, with TRBD2 matching 10 bases. V lost 6 bases, J lost 3 bases, and 4 bases stayed unmatched. From germline, CDR1 is SNHLY and CDR2 FYNNEI. The CDR3 is made up of 15 amino acids. CDR3 in DNA: TGTGCCAGCAGCGCTAGCGGGGGTTACACCGGGGAGCTGTTTTTT. This codes for CASSASGGYTGELFF.

This sequence joins TRBV5-4 and TRBJ2-5; a possible D gene is TRBD1 (6 bases). This CDR3 spans 14 amino acids. V was pared by 10 bases and J by 3 bases, with 19 bases between. In germline, CDR1 is SGHNT, CDR2 YYREEE (reference sequence). The CDR3 DNA is TGTGCCGCCGGGACCGGGACATGGAAAGAGACCCAGTACTTC. This translates into CAAGTGTWKETQYF. Full variable domain (missing parts from reference TRBV5-4 and TRBJ2-5): ETGVTQSPTHLIKTRGQQVTLRCSSQSGHNTVSWYQQALGQGPQFIFQYYREEENGRGNFPPRFSGLQFPNYSSELNVNALELDDSALYLCAAGTGTWKETQYFGPGTRLLVL.

This sequence joins TRBV5-4 and TRBJ1-2; 10 positions agree with TRBD1. V lost 4 bases, J lost 5 bases, and 8 bases stayed unmatched. The CDR3 contains 15 residues. Looked up from germline, CDR1 is SGHNT and CDR2 is YYREEE (reference sequence). The CDR3, as DNA: TGTGCCAGCAGCCGTGACAGGGGGCTGAGGTATGGCTACACCTTC. Protein sequence: CASSRDRGLRYGYTF.

The rearrangement joins TRBV2 to TRBJ2-7; D is uncertain. V dropped 7 bases and J dropped 0 bases, with 19 bases sitting between them. The CDR3 length is 16 residues. The germline V gene encodes CDR1 SNHLY and CDR2 FYNNEI. The chain's CDR3 is CASTNPQQESSYEQYF. As DNA, the CDR3 is TGTGCCAGCACCAACCCTCAGCAGGAAAGCTCCTACGAGCAGTACTTC.